One sample yielded the 14 T cell receptor beta chains listed below, sequenced in a study of shared clonotypes between healthy human individuals. Method: immunoSEQ multiplex PCR; TCRdb's copy keeps in-frame clones and lacks some. The data show about 2.2 million clones, 85% to 95% seen once. CD45RO negativity and positive selection for CCR7 defined naive CD8 cells, a population that excluded terminally differentiated effector memory CD45RA+ cells. The sequencing input was naive CD8+ T cells from PBMCs. The origin of the receptors is a man aged 18-30 years in good health. Some clones in this sample may be carry-over from other donors' samples.

The rearrangement joins TRBV19 to TRBJ2-1; the match to TRBD2 covers 8 bases. Trimming cost V 7 bases and J 8 bases; bases outside gene matches: 10. The length of the CDR3 is 14 residues. CDR1 LNHDA and CDR2 SQIVND come from the germline V gene (reference sequence). Written as DNA, the CDR3 is TGTGCCAGTACCGATAGCGGGAAGGGCCATGAGCAGTTCTTC. It yields the protein CASTDSGKGHEQFF. Filled out from reference TRBV19 and TRBJ2-1, the complete variable domain reads DGGITQSPKYLFRKEGQNVTLSCEQNLNHDAMYWYRQDPGQGLRLIYYSQIVNDFQKGDIAEGYSVSREKKESFPLTVTSAQKNPTAFYLCASTDSGKGHEQFFGPGTRLTVL.

The gene calls are TRBV7-8 and TRBJ2-3; TRBD2 matches 13 bases. This CDR3 is 17 amino acids long. CDR1 SGHVS and CDR2 FQNEAQ come from the germline V gene. Trimming took 1 base from V and 5 from J; bases not matched to a gene: 6. The CDR3 DNA follows: TGTGCCAGCAGCTTAGACGGGCGACTAGCGGGAGGAGATACGCAGTATTTT. This translates into CASSLDGRLAGGDTQYF.

V usage is TRBV11-2 and J usage is TRBJ2-1; either TRBD1 or TRBD2 may fit D (5 bases each). V shed 5 bases and J shed 7 bases, with 15 bases lying between them. CDR3 length: 14 residues. The germline V gene has CDR1 SGHAT and CDR2 FQNNGV. CDR3 sequence (DNA): TGTGCCAGCAGCCCGGGGCGGTTCGGGAATGAGCAGTTCTTC. Translation: CASSPGRFGNEQFF.

This chain links TRBV4-3 with TRBJ2-5; the match to TRBD2 covers 13 bases. CDR1 is LGHNA, CDR2 YSLEER, per germline. Trimming at V came to 5 bases and at J to 1 base, leaving 10 bases not matched to a gene. The CDR3 length is 18 residues. The CDR3 protein is CASSSGTSGIMVQETQYF. The CDR3 nucleotides are TGCGCCAGCAGCTCCGGGACTAGCGGGATCATGGTCCAAGAGACCCAGTACTTC.

The chain couples TRBV7-8 to TRBJ2-7; D is undetermined. CDR1 SGHVS and CDR2 FQNEAQ come from the germline V gene. Deletions cut 5 bases from V and 2 bases from J, with 16 bases between. This CDR3 contains 15 residues. CDR3 coding DNA: TGTGCCAGCAGCCACCTGAGGTGGTTGGCCTACGAGCAGTACTTC. This translates into CASSHLRWLAYEQYF.

This chain joins TRBV9 and TRBJ1-4; D is perhaps TRBD1 (6 bases). The length of the CDR3 is 17 residues. V shed 3 bases and J shed 5 bases, with 20 bases lying between them. Germline assignment: CDR1 SGDLS and CDR2 YYNGEE. The CDR3: CASSAIHRGPGNEKLFF. The CDR3 region has the DNA TGTGCCAGCAGCGCGATTCACCGGGGGCCTGGGAATGAAAAACTGTTTTTT.

This chain uses TRBV6-6 with TRBJ1-3; D may be TRBD1 (5 bases). This CDR3 has 10 residues. Trimming removed 6 bases at V and 8 bases at J, with 5 bases between. CDR1 and CDR2 (germline): MNHNY, SVGAGI (reference sequence). This chain's CDR3 is CASRGDTIYF. The CDR3 DNA reads TGTGCCAGCAGGGGGGACACCATATATTTT.

In the case of this clone: Other DNA sequences in the same sample also yield this CDR3. The chain is built from TRBV19 and TRBJ2-7; the D gene is possibly TRBD1 (5 bases). Trimming cost V 5 bases and J 1 base, with 9 bases left between them. Germline V gene sequence: CDR1 LNHDA, CDR2 SQIVND (reference sequence). This CDR3 spans 13 amino acids. The CDR3 loop reads CASSWGGSYEQYF. As DNA, the CDR3 is TGTGCCAGTAGTTGGGGCGGATCCTACGAGCAGTACTTC.

Remarks on this clone: This sample also contains other DNA sequences that code for the same CDR3. The chain combines TRBV7-8 with TRBJ2-7, with D possibly matching TRBD2 (5 bases). V shed 0 bases and J shed 2 bases, with 5 bases lying between them. Germline V gene sequence: CDR1 SGHVS, CDR2 FQNEAQ. The CDR3 is made up of 13 amino acids. Here the CDR3 reads CASSLAEAYEQYF. CDR3 nucleotide sequence: TGTGCCAGCAGCTTAGCGGAGGCCTACGAGCAGTACTTC.

This clone occurred once. The genes are TRBV11-2 and TRBJ1-1; a weak D match, TRBD1 (6 bases). The CDR3 spans 15 residues. CDR1 and CDR2 (germline): SGHAT, FQNNGV. V dropped 5 bases and J dropped 2 bases, with 15 bases sitting between them. Written as DNA, the CDR3 is TGTGCCAGCAGCACAATGACAGGACTCAACACTGAAGCTTTCTTT. This gives the protein CASSTMTGLNTEAFF.

The rearrangement joins TRBV6-5 to TRBJ1-4, with a tentative D call TRBD1 (5 bases). V lost 0 bases, J lost 8 bases, and 16 bases lay in between. CDR3 length equals 16 residues. Germline V lookup: CDR1 MNHEY, CDR2 SVGAGI. The CDR3 nucleotides are TGTGCCAGCAGTTACTCGAGAATGGGGGGAGGAGAAAAACTGTTTTTT. It encodes CASSYSRMGGGEKLFF.

The rearrangement joins TRBV7-3 to TRBJ1-2; D is possibly TRBD1 (5 bases). Germline-derived CDR1 and CDR2 are SGHTA and FQGTGA. Trimming left V 1 base short and J 0 bases short, with 12 bases between. CDR3 size: 16 residues. In DNA form, the CDR3 reads TGTGCCAGCAGCTTAATCAGGGCAGGAGCTAACTATGGCTACACCTTC. This translates into CASSLIRAGANYGYTF.

The CDR3 bases are TGTGCCAGCAGTTTCGAGCCTCCGAACACCGGGGAGCTGTTTTTT. Translated, it gives CASSFEPPNTGELFF. The chain is built from TRBV27 and TRBJ2-2; no clear D. The germline CDR1 and CDR2 sequences are MNHEY and SMNVEV (reference sequence). This CDR3 is built from 15 residues. Trimming pared 3 bases from V and 0 bases from J, leaving 8 bases between.

V gene TRBV4-1 combines with J gene TRBJ2-1; a weak D match, TRBD2 (6 bases). This CDR3 is 15 amino acids long. V dropped 4 bases and J dropped 0 bases, with 10 bases sitting between them. CDR1 and CDR2 (germline): MGHRA, YSYEKL. Here the CDR3 DNA reads TGCGCCAGCAGCCCTGGGACTTTCTCCTACAATGAGCAGTTCTTC. As protein: CASSPGTFSYNEQFF.